Below, 27 T cell receptor beta chains from the same sample are listed, as sequenced in a study of blood T cell repertoires in COVID-19. Clones were read by immunoSEQ multiplex PCR, and TCRdb kept only the in-frame ones, dropping some. The sample lists tens of thousands of clones, approximately 90% occurring once. The sample taken for sequencing was peripheral blood. The origin of the receptors is a human donor with active COVID-19. The donor label of this sample is uncertain.

The rearrangement links TRBV19 to TRBJ1-1, with 9 bases fitting TRBD1. V trimming: 3 bases; J trimming: 6 bases; junction bases outside the gene matches: 5. There are 14 residues in the CDR3. CDR1 and CDR2 from the germline V gene are LNHDA and SQIVND (reference sequence). As DNA, the CDR3 is TGTGCCAGTAGTATCCAACAGGGGGCAGCTGAAGCTTTCTTT. This encodes CASSIQQGAAEAFF.

In its sample, this clone was seen once. This chain uses TRBV19 with TRBJ2-7; D unresolved. Trimming took 3 bases from V and 5 from J, leaving 5 bases between them. The CDR3 has 11 amino acids. From germline, CDR1 is LNHDA and CDR2 SQIVND (reference sequence). The CDR3 DNA follows: TGTGCCAGTAGTATTTATGACGAGCAGTACTTC. As protein: CASSIYDEQYF.

The chain carries TRBV28 and TRBJ1-1, with D perhaps TRBD1 (5 bases). CDR1 is MDHEN and CDR2 is SYDVKM in the germline V gene. V lost 5 bases and J lost 3, with 13 bases in between. There are 14 residues in the CDR3. DNA of the CDR3: TGTGCCAGCAGTCCGGCGGGGGGGGACACTGAAGCTTTCTTT. Amino acids: CASSPAGGDTEAFF.

J is TRBJ2-3 and V is TRBV5-1; 12 nucleotides align to TRBD2. Germline CDR1 reads SGHRS; CDR2 reads YFSETQ. J lost 7 bases, V lost 3 bases, and 9 bases had no gene match. The CDR3 has 16 residues. CDR3 protein: CASSSPLAGGTNTQYF. The CDR3 DNA reads as TGCGCCAGCAGCTCCCCCCTAGCGGGGGGGACAAATACGCAGTATTTT.

A note on this clone: Other DNA sequences within the sample encode an identical CDR3. The rearrangement joins TRBV6-5 to TRBJ2-3, with 7 bases aligning to TRBD1. This CDR3 spans 14 amino acids. Germline V gives CDR1 MNHEY, CDR2 SVGAGI. Trimming cost V 9 bases and J 0 bases; bases outside gene matches: 6. CDR3: CASRIQGSTDTQYF. The CDR3 DNA reads TGTGCCAGTCGAATACAGGGGAGCACAGATACGCAGTATTTT.

The chain is built from TRBV20-1 and TRBJ2-5; D gene unclear. Germline V gene data show CDR1 as DFQATT and CDR2 as SNEGSKA (reference sequence). Trimming removed 5 bases from V and 5 bases from J, with 9 bases in between. This CDR3 contains 11 residues. The DNA of the CDR3 is TGCAGTGCTCCGGAGAGGGAGACCCAGTACTTC. Residues: CSAPERETQYF.

The chain is built from TRBV2 and TRBJ1-2, with TRBD1 identical over 7 bases. The germline CDR1 and CDR2 sequences are SNHLY and FYNNEI. This CDR3 comprises 14 residues. With V trimmed by 4 bases and J by 5 bases, 7 bases remained unmatched. The CDR3 is CASSGFEGAYGYTF. CDR3 DNA sequence: TGTGCCAGCAGTGGATTTGAGGGGGCTTATGGCTACACCTTC.

The chain couples TRBV12-3 or TRBV12-4 to TRBJ1-1, with no clear D. Trimming stripped 2 bases from V and 4 bases from J, with 8 bases between. The CDR3 contains 13 residues. CDR3 sequence reads: CASSLRERTEAFF. The CDR3 region has the DNA TGTGCCAGCAGTTTAAGGGAGCGCACTGAAGCTTTCTTT.

This chain joins TRBV7-2 and TRBJ1-1, with a tentative D call TRBD1 (6 bases). The CDR3 covers 14 residues. Germline assignment: CDR1 SGHTA and CDR2 FQGNSA. Trimming pared 2 bases from V and 5 bases from J, leaving 12 bases between. The CDR3 loop reads CASSLINRATEAFF. For the CDR3, the DNA is TGTGCCAGCAGCTTAATTAACAGGGCAACTGAAGCTTTCTTT.

This sequence joins TRBV29-1 and TRBJ1-2, with D perhaps TRBD1 (6 bases). This CDR3 is built from 13 residues. V lost 7 bases, J lost 4 bases, and 16 bases lay in between. Germline CDR1 reads SQVTM; CDR2 reads ANQGSEA. CDR3 protein: CSAEEQGGYGYTF. Here the CDR3 DNA reads TGCAGCGCCGAGGAACAGGGTGGCTATGGCTACACCTTC.

This clone was seen a handful of times. The rearrangement joins TRBV29-1 to TRBJ2-7, with D tentatively TRBD2 (5 bases). The V gene lost 4 bases and the J gene lost 1 base, with 11 bases spanning the gap. The CDR3 length is 13 residues. Germline V gene lookup returns CDR1 SQVTM and CDR2 ANQGSEA. Here the CDR3 DNA reads TGCAGCGTTGGAGGGTATGAGTCCTACGAGCAGTACTTC. This encodes CSVGGYESYEQYF.

The rearrangement joins TRBV2 to TRBJ1-4, with D tentatively TRBD1 (6 bases). The germline CDR1 and CDR2 sequences are SNHLY and FYNNEI. V dropped 7 bases and J dropped 0 bases, with 12 bases sitting between them. The CDR3 runs to 15 residues. The CDR3 DNA follows: TGTGCCAGCACGAGAGAGGGGGCAACTAATGAAAAACTGTTTTTT. This codes for CASTREGATNEKLFF.

The V call is TRBV5-1, the J call TRBJ2-3, with 8 bases aligning to TRBD1. The germline V gene encodes CDR1 SGHRS and CDR2 YFSETQ. This CDR3 comprises 15 residues. The V segment lost 0 bases and the J segment 2 bases; nucleotides outside the gene matches: 2. CDR3 bases: TGCGCCAGCAGCTTGGTGGGACAGGTCACAGATACGCAGTATTTT. This sequence encodes CASSLVGQVTDTQYF.

V and J are TRBV7-2 and TRBJ2-2; D possibly corresponds to TRBD2 (6 bases). Germline lookup yields CDR1 SGHTA and CDR2 FQGNSA. The CDR3 extends over 15 amino acids. V lost 5 bases and J 2 bases, leaving 12 bases between the germline ends. CDR3 region: CASSPPGLNTGELFF. The CDR3 bases are TGTGCCAGCAGCCCCCCGGGACTCAACACCGGGGAGCTGTTTTTT.

The rearrangement links TRBV29-1 to TRBJ1-2; D remains ambiguous. The CDR3 loop spans 16 amino acids. The germline V gene encodes CDR1 SQVTM and CDR2 ANQGSEA. Trimming took off 3 bases at V and 4 bases at J, with 21 bases between the two ends. The CDR3 DNA sequence: TGCAGCGTTGATTCCCCCTCGGCAGGCGAGTCCTATGGCTACACCTTC. Amino acid sequence: CSVDSPSAGESYGYTF. Full variable domain (remainder filled in from reference TRBV29-1 and TRBJ1-2): SAVISQKPSRDICQRGTSLTIQCQVDSQVTMMFWYRQQPGQSLTLIATANQGSEATYESGFVIDKFPISRPNLTFSTLTVSNMSPEDSSIYLCSVDSPSAGESYGYTFGSGTRLTVV.

The J gene is TRBJ1-1, the V gene TRBV28, with unresolved D. CDR1 and CDR2 (germline): MDHEN, SYDVKM. V lost 5 bases, J lost 2 bases, and 15 bases lay in between. The CDR3 is 15 residues long. The CDR3 loop is CASSPPEDVNTEAFF. The CDR3 DNA reads TGTGCCAGCAGTCCCCCGGAGGACGTCAACACTGAAGCTTTCTTT. Full variable domain (remainder filled in from reference TRBV28 and TRBJ1-1): DVKVTQSSRYLVKRTGEKVFLECVQDMDHENMFWYRQDPGLGLRLIYFSYDVKMKEKGDIPEGYSVSREKKERFSLILESASTNQTSMYLCASSPPEDVNTEAFFGQGTRLTVV.

This clone has just one count. The J gene is TRBJ1-4, the V gene TRBV3-1 (or the pseudogene TRBV3-2), with D possibly being TRBD1 (6 bases). The CDR3 has 15 amino acids. Trimming removed 5 bases at V and 7 bases at J, with 17 bases between. The V gene's germline CDR1 is LGHDT and CDR2 YNNKEL (reference sequence). CDR3 protein: CASSTDTGGSEKLFF. The CDR3 nucleotides are TGTGCCAGCAGCACCGATACGGGGGGCAGTGAAAAACTGTTTTTT.

The chain recombines TRBV9 with TRBJ2-3; TRBD2 is a possible D gene (5 bases). The CDR3 extends over 13 amino acids. Looked up from germline, CDR1 is SGDLS and CDR2 is YYNGEE. V shed 0 bases and J shed 6 bases, with 8 bases lying between them. CDR3 protein: CASSVGESDTQYF. The CDR3 DNA reads as TGTGCCAGCAGCGTAGGGGAGTCGGATACGCAGTATTTT.

This chain connects TRBV7-9 to TRBJ2-7; D is possibly TRBD1 (6 bases). Germline CDR1 and CDR2: SEHNR and FQNEAQ (reference sequence). Trimming shortened V by 6 bases and J by 3 bases, and 21 bases separated the two germline ends. The CDR3 has 16 residues. The CDR3 loop reads CASSSLPGHRVYEQYF. The DNA of the CDR3 is TGTGCCAGCAGTTCCCTTCCGGGACATAGAGTCTACGAGCAGTACTTC.

This clone is a singleton in its sample. The chain links TRBV4-3 to TRBJ1-2; a possible D gene is TRBD1 (6 bases). The V end lost 6 bases, the J end lost 6 bases, and 14 bases lay between the germline ends. The CDR3 spans 13 residues. The germline gives CDR1 LGHNA, CDR2 YSLEER. The chain's CDR3 is CASRYTGSHGYTF. CDR3 bases: TGCGCCAGCAGATACACAGGGAGCCATGGCTACACCTTC.

The V call is TRBV4-2, the J call TRBJ2-1, with TRBD2 identical over 10 bases. The CDR3 has 15 amino acids. Germline-derived CDR1 and CDR2 are LGHNA and YNFKEQ. Trimming removed 0 bases from V and 5 bases from J; junction bases left unmatched: 1. The CDR3 DNA sequence: TGTGCCAGCAGCCAAGACCTAGCGGGGGACAATGAGCAGTTCTTC. It is translated as CASSQDLAGDNEQFF.

This clone was recorded only once. The chain links TRBV13 to TRBJ2-3; no reliable D call. CDR1 and CDR2 (germline): PRHDT, FYEKMQ (reference sequence). Between the trimmed V and J ends, which lost 3 bases and 0 bases, there was a span of 4 bases. The CDR3 is made up of 13 amino acids. CDR3 in amino acids: CASSFLSTDTQYF. For the CDR3, the DNA is TGTGCCAGCAGCTTCTTAAGCACAGATACGCAGTATTTT.

The rearrangement links TRBV5-6 to TRBJ1-1; the D gene is possibly TRBD1 (6 bases). The V end was cut by 0 bases, the J end by 3 bases, with 12 bases between. Germline values: CDR1 SGHDT, CDR2 YYEEEE. The CDR3 length is 15 residues. CDR3 DNA: TGTGCCAGCAGCTTGGAGGTGGGGGCGTACACTGAAGCTTTCTTT. Translation gives CASSLEVGAYTEAFF.

The chain carries TRBV2 and TRBJ1-1; D is undetermined. The CDR3 is 13 residues long. Trimming stripped 4 bases from V and 1 base from J, with 7 bases between. Germline V gives CDR1 SNHLY, CDR2 FYNNEI. The CDR3 DNA reads as TGTGCCAGCAGTGCAGACACGAACACTGAAGCTTTCTTT. Translation gives CASSADTNTEAFF. Together with reference TRBV2 and TRBJ1-1, the CDR3 gives the full variable domain: EPEVTQTPSHQVTQMGQEVILRCVPISNHLYFYWYRQILGQKVEFLVSFYNNEISEKSEIFDDQFSVERPDGSNFTLKIRSTKLEDSAMYFCASSADTNTEAFFGQGTRLTVV.

V usage is TRBV18 and J usage is TRBJ2-7; 9 bases are a match to TRBD1. V lost 4 bases, J lost 2 bases, and 12 bases stayed unmatched. The CDR3 has 17 residues. Looked up from germline, CDR1 is KGHSH and CDR2 is LQKENI. CDR3 nucleotide sequence: TGTGCCAGCTCACTAAATAGCGACAGGGGGGGAGCCTACGAGCAGTACTTC. Translation: CASSLNSDRGGAYEQYF. The whole variable domain, remainder taken from reference TRBV18 and TRBJ2-7, is NAGVMQNPRHLVRRRGQEARLRCSPMKGHSHVYWYRQLPEEGLKFMVYLQKENIIDESGMPKERFSAEFPKEGPSILRIQQVVRGDSAAYFCASSLNSDRGGAYEQYFGPGTRLTVT.

A few counts support this clone. The CDR3: CATSDSYRDTGELFF. In nucleotides, the CDR3 is TGTGCCACCAGTGATTCTTACAGGGACACCGGGGAGCTGTTTTTT. The rearrangement joins TRBV24-1 to TRBJ2-2; D is possibly TRBD1 (6 bases). There are 15 residues in the CDR3. CDR1 is KGHDR, CDR2 SFDVKD, per germline. Trimming cost V 2 bases and J 3 bases, with 9 bases left between them.

The chain recombines TRBV5-8 with TRBJ1-2, with a possible D match to TRBD1 (5 bases). There are 14 residues in the CDR3. Looked up from germline, CDR1 is SGHTS and CDR2 is YDEGEE. Deletions cut 2 bases from V and 1 base from J, with 9 bases between. CDR3: CASSFYGGNYGYTF. Written as DNA, the CDR3 is TGTGCCAGCAGCTTTTACGGGGGTAACTATGGCTACACCTTC.